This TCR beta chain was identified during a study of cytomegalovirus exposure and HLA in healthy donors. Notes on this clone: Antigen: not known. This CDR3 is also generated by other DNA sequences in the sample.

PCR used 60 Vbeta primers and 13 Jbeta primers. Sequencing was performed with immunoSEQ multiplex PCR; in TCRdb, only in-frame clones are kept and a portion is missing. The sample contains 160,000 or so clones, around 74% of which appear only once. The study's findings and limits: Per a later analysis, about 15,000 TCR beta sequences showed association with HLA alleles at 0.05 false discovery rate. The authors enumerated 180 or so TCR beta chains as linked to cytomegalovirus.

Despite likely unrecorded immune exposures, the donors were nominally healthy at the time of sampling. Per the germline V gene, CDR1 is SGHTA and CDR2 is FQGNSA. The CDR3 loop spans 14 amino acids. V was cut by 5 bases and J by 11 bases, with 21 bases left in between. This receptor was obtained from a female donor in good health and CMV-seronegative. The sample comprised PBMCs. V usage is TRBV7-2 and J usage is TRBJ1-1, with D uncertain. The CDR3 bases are TGTGCCAGCAGCCTCCTGCGGGGTACGACGGAGGCTTTCTTT. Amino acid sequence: CASSLLRGTTEAFF.